The 19 T cell receptor beta chains in this list originate from one sample, sequenced in a study of TIL therapy for anti-PD-1-resistant metastatic lung cancer. Time point given: pre-treatment sample, taken before nivolumab and TIL therapy. This was the immunoSEQ v3 assay. Generated by immunoSEQ multiplex PCR, the TCRdb table keeps only in-frame clones and is missing some. This sample carries tens of thousands of clones, roughly 66% of them seen once, and the ten largest clones take around 6.3%. This sample comprised blood, obtained at baseline. Source of these receptors: a person aged 25 to 85 with non-small cell lung cancer.

The J gene is TRBJ2-3, the V gene TRBV5-6; D is unclear. The CDR3 has 13 amino acids. Germline V gene data show CDR1 as SGHDT and CDR2 as YYEEEE. The ends were cut back, 1 base at V and 0 bases at J, with 3 bases in the middle. CDR3 DNA: TGTGCCAGCAGCTTGCTAAGCACAGATACGCAGTATTTT. It is translated as CASSLLSTDTQYF.

This clone has just one count. V is TRBV5-1 and J is TRBJ2-3; TRBD2 agrees at 9 bases. CDR3 length: 15 residues. The germline gives CDR1 SGHRS, CDR2 YFSETQ. With 1 base clipped from V and 4 bases from J, the junction kept 4 bases outside the gene matches. For the CDR3, the DNA is TGCGCCAGCAGCTTGAGAGCGGGGGGAGCAGATACGCAGTATTTT. Translating gives CASSLRAGGADTQYF.

This clone was observed once. The J gene is TRBJ2-2, the V gene TRBV27; D is perhaps TRBD2 (6 bases). V was shortened by 7 bases and J by 4 bases, with 19 bases between the two germline ends. The CDR3 spans 16 residues. From germline, CDR1 is MNHEY and CDR2 SMNVEV (reference sequence). CDR3 DNA: TGTGCCAGCACCGTGACTAGGGGAAGTCTCACCGGGGAGCTGTTTTTT. Protein: CASTVTRGSLTGELFF.

V gene TRBV9 combines with J gene TRBJ2-1; 8 nucleotides agree with TRBD2. The CDR3 contains 14 residues. J gave up 9 bases and V 4 bases, and 9 bases lay outside the gene matches. Per germline, CDR1 SGDLS and CDR2 YYNGEE. The CDR3 DNA is TGTGCCAGCAGCCCCCGGACTAGCTTTAGTGAGCAGTTCTTC. Its translation: CASSPRTSFSEQFF.

J is TRBJ1-2 and V is TRBV29-1; tentatively, D is TRBD1 (6 bases). CDR3 length: 14 amino acids. Looked up from germline, CDR1 is SQVTM and CDR2 is ANQGSEA. V was shortened by 0 bases and J by 4 bases, with 12 bases between the two germline ends. CDR3 sequence reads: CSVEDPTGLYGYTF. The CDR3 DNA sequence: TGCAGCGTTGAAGACCCGACAGGCCTCTATGGCTACACCTTC.

The rearrangement links TRBV27 to TRBJ1-3; D is ambiguous. Germline-derived CDR1 and CDR2 are MNHEY and SMNVEV (reference sequence). This CDR3 has 15 residues. The V gene lost 5 bases and the J gene lost 0 bases, with 11 bases spanning the gap. CDR3 sequence reads: CASSPYQDSGNTIYF. DNA for the CDR3: TGTGCCAGCAGTCCATATCAGGACTCTGGAAACACCATATATTTT.

The genes are TRBV19 and TRBJ1-2; weak D call: TRBD1 (6 bases). This CDR3 spans 15 amino acids. In germline, CDR1 is LNHDA, CDR2 SQIVND (reference sequence). The V end lost 2 bases, the J end lost 2 bases, and 12 bases lay between the germline ends. CDR3 nucleotides: TGTGCCAGTAGTATAATGCCGGGGGCCAACTATGGCTACACCTTC. It specifies CASSIMPGANYGYTF.

This clone was picked up a small number of times. The chain's CDR3 is CASRQGGDQPQHF. For the CDR3, the DNA is TGTGCCAGCAGGCAGGGGGGGGATCAGCCCCAGCATTTT. The chain couples TRBV28 to TRBJ1-5; the match to TRBD1 covers 7 bases. CDR3 length equals 13 residues. The germline V gene encodes CDR1 MDHEN and CDR2 SYDVKM. The V gene end was trimmed by 6 bases and the J gene end by 5 bases; junction bases not matched to a gene: 4.

The chain is built from TRBV6-1 and TRBJ2-2; D is undetermined. Germline CDR1 reads MNHNS; CDR2 reads SASEGT. This CDR3 has 14 residues. V was clipped by 1 base and J by 6 bases, with 9 bases between them. CDR3 region: CASSEGGWSGELFF. The CDR3 bases are TGTGCCAGCAGTGAAGGGGGTTGGTCCGGGGAGCTGTTTTTT.

This clone was counted a few times. V is TRBV7-8 and J is TRBJ2-3; 10 bases are a match to TRBD2. The CDR3 extends over 17 amino acids. Germline V gene lookup returns CDR1 SGHVS and CDR2 FQNEAQ. Trimming cost V 5 bases and J 0 bases; bases outside gene matches: 8. CDR3 sequence reads: CASSPYTSGVSTDTQYF. The CDR3 nucleotides are TGTGCCAGCAGCCCCTATACTAGCGGGGTTAGCACAGATACGCAGTATTTT.

V usage is TRBV5-4 and J usage is TRBJ2-3, with 8 bases aligning to TRBD1. This CDR3 has 16 residues. The J segment lost 3 bases and the V segment lost 4 bases, leaving 10 bases of the junction unmatched. Germline CDR1 SGHNT, CDR2 YYREEE (reference sequence). CDR3 in DNA: TGTGCCAGCAGCCTGGATACAGGGGGTCCGACAGATACGCAGTATTTT. As protein: CASSLDTGGPTDTQYF. Complete variable domain (other parts from reference TRBV5-4 and TRBJ2-3): ETGVTQSPTHLIKTRGQQVTLRCSSQSGHNTVSWYQQALGQGPQFIFQYYREEENGRGNFPPRFSGLQFPNYSSELNVNALELDDSALYLCASSLDTGGPTDTQYFGPGTRLTVL.

The gene calls are TRBV18 and TRBJ2-1; the match to TRBD2 covers 8 bases. V was clipped by 3 bases and J by 4 bases; unmatched bases: 11. The germline V gene encodes CDR1 KGHSH and CDR2 LQKENI. This CDR3 has 17 residues. The CDR3 protein is CASSPPIAGTAYNEQFF. The CDR3 nucleotides read TGTGCCAGCTCACCCCCGATAGCGGGGACGGCTTACAATGAGCAGTTCTTC.

This sequence joins TRBV5-1 and TRBJ2-7; 7 nucleotides align to TRBD1. V trimming: 5 bases; J trimming: 3 bases; junction bases outside the gene matches: 8. The CDR3 loop spans 14 amino acids. Germline lookup yields CDR1 SGHRS and CDR2 YFSETQ. The CDR3 bases are TGCGCCAGCAGACCCGGGACAGACCTCTACGAGCAGTACTTC. It is translated as CASRPGTDLYEQYF.

This CDR3 is CASSARQPTDTQYF. The CDR3 coding sequence is TGTGCCAGCAGCGCTCGACAGCCCACAGATACGCAGTATTTT. V gene TRBV7-9 combines with J gene TRBJ2-3, with D perhaps matching TRBD1 (5 bases). Germline-derived CDR1 and CDR2 are SEHNR and FQNEAQ (reference sequence). Trimming removed 5 bases at V and 2 bases at J, with 11 bases between. The CDR3 is 14 amino acids.

This clone was picked up one time. The chain links TRBV19 to TRBJ2-7, with a weak D call TRBD1 (6 bases). Germline V gives CDR1 LNHDA, CDR2 SQIVND (reference sequence). CDR3 size: 15 residues. Trimming removed 4 bases from V and 0 bases from J, with 13 bases in between. CDR3: CASSNRDKSSYEQYF. CDR3 in DNA: TGTGCCAGTAGTAATCGGGACAAGAGCTCCTACGAGCAGTACTTC.

The genes are TRBV5-6 and TRBJ2-1, with 11 bases identical to TRBD1. Germline lookup yields CDR1 SGHDT and CDR2 YYEEEE. This CDR3 spans 15 amino acids. Losses at the gene ends were 4 bases for V and 6 bases for J; bases not matched to a gene: 6. The CDR3 here is CASSVKGTGGNEQFF. The DNA for the CDR3 is TGTGCCAGCAGCGTTAAAGGGACAGGGGGCAATGAGCAGTTCTTC.

This chain joins TRBV5-1 and TRBJ2-2; D may be TRBD2 (5 bases). The V and J ends lost 3 bases and 0 bases respectively, with 12 bases between them. Germline V gene data show CDR1 as SGHRS and CDR2 as YFSETQ. CDR3 length: 16 residues. The CDR3 DNA is TGCGCCAGCAGCTGGACTGTACCCGCGAACACCGGGGAGCTGTTTTTT. It specifies CASSWTVPANTGELFF.

This chain links TRBV29-1 with TRBJ2-1, with D possibly being TRBD1 (5 bases). CDR3 length equals 12 residues. CDR1 SQVTM and CDR2 ANQGSEA come from the germline V gene. Between the trimmed V and J ends, which lost 7 bases and 7 bases, there was a span of 14 bases. CDR3 coding DNA: TGCAGCGCCGAGTTAGGGGTGAATGAGCAGTTCTTC. Its translation: CSAELGVNEQFF.

V usage is TRBV25-1 and J usage is TRBJ2-1; TRBD1 matches at 7 bases. Per the germline V gene, CDR1 is MGHDK and CDR2 is SYGVNS. The length of the CDR3 is 13 residues. V shed 7 bases, J shed 3 bases, and the junction held 3 bases outside the gene matches. CDR3 sequence (DNA): TGTGCCAGCACCCGGGACAGCTACAATGAGCAGTTCTTC. This gives the protein CASTRDSYNEQFF.